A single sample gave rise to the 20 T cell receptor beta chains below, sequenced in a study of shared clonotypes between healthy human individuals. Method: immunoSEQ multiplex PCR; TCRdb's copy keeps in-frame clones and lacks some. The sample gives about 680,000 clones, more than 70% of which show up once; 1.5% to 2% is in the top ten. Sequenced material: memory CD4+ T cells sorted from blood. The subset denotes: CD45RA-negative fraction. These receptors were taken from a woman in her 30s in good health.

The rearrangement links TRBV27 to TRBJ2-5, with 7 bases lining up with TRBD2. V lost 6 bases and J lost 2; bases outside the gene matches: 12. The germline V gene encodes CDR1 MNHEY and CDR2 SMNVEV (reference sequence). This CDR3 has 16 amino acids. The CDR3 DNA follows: TGTGCCAGCAGGGCCCGGGGGGACCTAAAACAAGAGACCCAGTACTTC. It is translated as CASRARGDLKQETQYF.

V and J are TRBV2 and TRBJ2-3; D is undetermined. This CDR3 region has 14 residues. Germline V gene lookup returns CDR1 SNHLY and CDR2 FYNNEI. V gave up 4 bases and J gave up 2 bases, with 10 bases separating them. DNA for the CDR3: TGTGCCAGCAGTGGCGCTACCTTCACAGATACGCAGTATTTT. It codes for CASSGATFTDTQYF.

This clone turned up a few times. The chain's CDR3 is CASTFRRNTEAFF. CDR3 nucleotide sequence: TGTGCCAGCACCTTCCGGAGGAACACTGAAGCTTTCTTT. The rearrangement links TRBV28 to TRBJ1-1; D is unresolved. Trimming shortened V by 7 bases and J by 1 base, and 10 bases separated the two germline ends. The CDR3 covers 13 residues. Germline V lookup: CDR1 MDHEN, CDR2 SYDVKM. The whole variable domain, filled in from reference TRBV28 and TRBJ1-1, reads DVKVTQSSRYLVKRTGEKVFLECVQDMDHENMFWYRQDPGLGLRLIYFSYDVKMKEKGDIPEGYSVSREKKERFSLILESASTNQTSMYLCASTFRRNTEAFFGQGTRLTVV.

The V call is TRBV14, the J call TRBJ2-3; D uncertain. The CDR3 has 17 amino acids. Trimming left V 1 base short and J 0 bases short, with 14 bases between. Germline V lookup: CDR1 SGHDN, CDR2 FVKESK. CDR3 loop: CASSQVSTPGSTDTQYF. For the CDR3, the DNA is TGTGCCAGCAGCCAAGTTTCAACCCCCGGTAGCACAGATACGCAGTATTTT.

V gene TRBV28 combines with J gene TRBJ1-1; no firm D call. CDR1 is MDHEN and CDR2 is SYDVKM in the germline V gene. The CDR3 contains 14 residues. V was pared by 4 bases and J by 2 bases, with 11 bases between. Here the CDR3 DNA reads TGTGCCAGCAGTTCCCGCAACCTCAACACTGAAGCTTTCTTT. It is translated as CASSSRNLNTEAFF. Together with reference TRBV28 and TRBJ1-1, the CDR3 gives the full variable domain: DVKVTQSSRYLVKRTGEKVFLECVQDMDHENMFWYRQDPGLGLRLIYFSYDVKMKEKGDIPEGYSVSREKKERFSLILESASTNQTSMYLCASSSRNLNTEAFFGQGTRLTVV.

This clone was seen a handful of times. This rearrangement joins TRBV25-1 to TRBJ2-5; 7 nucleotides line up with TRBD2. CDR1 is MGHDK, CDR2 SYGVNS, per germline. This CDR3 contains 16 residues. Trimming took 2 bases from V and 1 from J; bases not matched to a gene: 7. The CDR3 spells CASSENRGGPQETQYF. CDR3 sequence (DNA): TGTGCCAGCAGTGAAAACCGGGGAGGGCCCCAAGAGACCCAGTACTTC.

CDR3 amino acids: CASSALAGDQPQHF. The CDR3 DNA reads as TGTGCCAGCAGTGCTTTGGCAGGGGATCAGCCCCAGCATTTT. The chain couples TRBV2 to TRBJ1-5, with a possible D match to TRBD1 (6 bases). Germline-derived CDR1 and CDR2 are SNHLY and FYNNEI. This CDR3 region has 14 residues. The V gene lost 4 bases and the J gene lost 5 bases, with 12 bases spanning the gap.

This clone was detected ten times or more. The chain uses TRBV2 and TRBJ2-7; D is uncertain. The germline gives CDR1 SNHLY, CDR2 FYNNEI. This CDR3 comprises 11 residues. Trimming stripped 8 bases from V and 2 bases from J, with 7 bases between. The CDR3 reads CASLDTYEQYF. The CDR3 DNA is TGTGCCAGCCTTGATACCTACGAGCAGTACTTC. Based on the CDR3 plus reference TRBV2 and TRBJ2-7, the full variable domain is EPEVTQTPSHQVTQMGQEVILRCVPISNHLYFYWYRQILGQKVEFLVSFYNNEISEKSEIFDDQFSVERPDGSNFTLKIRSTKLEDSAMYFCASLDTYEQYFGPGTRLTVT.

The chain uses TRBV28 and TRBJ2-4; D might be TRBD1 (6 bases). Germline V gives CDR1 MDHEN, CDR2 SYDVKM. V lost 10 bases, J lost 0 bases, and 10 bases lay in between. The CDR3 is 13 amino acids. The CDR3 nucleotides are TGTGCCACCACAGGGATAGCCAAAAACATTCAGTACTTC. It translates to CATTGIAKNIQYF.

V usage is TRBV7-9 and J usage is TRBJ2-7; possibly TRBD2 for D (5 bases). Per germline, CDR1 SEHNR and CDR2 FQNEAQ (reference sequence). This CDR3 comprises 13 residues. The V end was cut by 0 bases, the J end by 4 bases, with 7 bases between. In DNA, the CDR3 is TGTGCCAGCAGCTTAGCGGGAGTTTACGAGCAGTACTTC. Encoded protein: CASSLAGVYEQYF. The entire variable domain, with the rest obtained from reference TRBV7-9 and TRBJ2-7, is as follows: DTGVSQNPRHKITKRGQNVTFRCDPISEHNRLYWYRQTLGQGPEFLTYFQNEAQLEKSRLLSDRFSAERPKGSFSTLEIQRTEQGDSAMYLCASSLAGVYEQYFGPGTRLTVT.

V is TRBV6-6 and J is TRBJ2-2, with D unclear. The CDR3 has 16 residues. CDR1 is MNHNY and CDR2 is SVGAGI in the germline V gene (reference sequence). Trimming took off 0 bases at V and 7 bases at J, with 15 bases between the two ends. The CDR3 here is CASSYSKIQVLGELFF. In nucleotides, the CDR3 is TGTGCCAGCAGTTACTCGAAAATTCAGGTCCTCGGGGAGCTGTTTTTT.

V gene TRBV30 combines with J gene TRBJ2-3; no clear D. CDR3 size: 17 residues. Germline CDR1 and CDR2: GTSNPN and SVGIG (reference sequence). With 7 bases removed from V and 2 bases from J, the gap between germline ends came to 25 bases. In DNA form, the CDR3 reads TGTGCCTCCTCTCGCTCGGGCGCCACATACGCCACAGATACGCAGTATTTT. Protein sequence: CASSRSGATYATDTQYF.

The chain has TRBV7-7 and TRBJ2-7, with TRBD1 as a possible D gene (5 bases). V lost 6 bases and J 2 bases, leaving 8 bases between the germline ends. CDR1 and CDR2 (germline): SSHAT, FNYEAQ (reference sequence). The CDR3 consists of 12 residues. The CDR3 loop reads CASSQGPYEQYF. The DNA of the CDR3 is TGTGCCAGCAGTCAGGGCCCCTACGAGCAGTACTTC.

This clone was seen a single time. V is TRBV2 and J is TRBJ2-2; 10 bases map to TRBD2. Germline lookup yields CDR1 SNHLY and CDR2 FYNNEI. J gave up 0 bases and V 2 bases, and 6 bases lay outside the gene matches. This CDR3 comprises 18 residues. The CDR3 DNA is TGTGCCAGCAGTGAATCGCGGCTAGCGGGAGCGAACACCGGGGAGCTGTTTTTT. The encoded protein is CASSESRLAGANTGELFF.

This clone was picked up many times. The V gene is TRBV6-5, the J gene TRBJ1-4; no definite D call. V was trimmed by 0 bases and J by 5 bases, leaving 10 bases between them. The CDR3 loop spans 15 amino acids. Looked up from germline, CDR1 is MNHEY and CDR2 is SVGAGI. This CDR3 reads CASSYSFVTNEKLFF. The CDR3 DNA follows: TGTGCCAGCAGTTACTCCTTCGTGACCAATGAAAAACTGTTTTTT.

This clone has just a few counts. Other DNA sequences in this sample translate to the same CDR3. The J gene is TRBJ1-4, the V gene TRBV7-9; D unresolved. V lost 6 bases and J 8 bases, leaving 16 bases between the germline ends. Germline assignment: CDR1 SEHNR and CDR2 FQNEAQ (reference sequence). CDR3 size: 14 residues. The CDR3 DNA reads TGTGCCAGCAGGCCGGGAACCGGGAACGAAAAACTGTTTTTT. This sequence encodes CASRPGTGNEKLFF.

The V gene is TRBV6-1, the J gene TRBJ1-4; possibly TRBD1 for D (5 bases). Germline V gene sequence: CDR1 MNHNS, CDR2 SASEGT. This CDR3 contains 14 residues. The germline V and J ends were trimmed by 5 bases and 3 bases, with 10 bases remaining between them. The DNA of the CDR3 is TGTGCCAGCAGTCCCAGGGCGCCTAATGAAAAACTGTTTTTT. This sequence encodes CASSPRAPNEKLFF.

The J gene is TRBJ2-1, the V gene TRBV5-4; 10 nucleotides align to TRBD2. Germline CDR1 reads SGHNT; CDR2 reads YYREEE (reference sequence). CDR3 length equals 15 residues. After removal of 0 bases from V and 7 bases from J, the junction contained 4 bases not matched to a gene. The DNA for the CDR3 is TGTGCCAGCAGCTTGGATATTAGCGGGGGGAATGAGCAGTTCTTC. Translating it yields CASSLDISGGNEQFF.

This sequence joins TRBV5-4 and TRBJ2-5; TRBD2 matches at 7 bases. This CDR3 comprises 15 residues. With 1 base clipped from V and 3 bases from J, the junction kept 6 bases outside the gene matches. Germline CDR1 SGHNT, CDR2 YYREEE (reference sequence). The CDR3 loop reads CASSLIGGSEETQYF. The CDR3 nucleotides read TGTGCCAGCAGCTTGATCGGGGGGAGTGAAGAGACCCAGTACTTC.

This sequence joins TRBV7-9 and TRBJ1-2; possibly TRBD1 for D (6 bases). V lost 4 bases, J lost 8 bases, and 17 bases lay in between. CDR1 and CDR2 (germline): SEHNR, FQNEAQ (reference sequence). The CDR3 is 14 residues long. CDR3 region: CASSSVDRLRGYTF. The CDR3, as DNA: TGTGCCAGCAGCTCGGTCGACAGGCTGAGGGGCTACACCTTC. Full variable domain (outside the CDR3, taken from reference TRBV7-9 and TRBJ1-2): DTGVSQNPRHKITKRGQNVTFRCDPISEHNRLYWYRQTLGQGPEFLTYFQNEAQLEKSRLLSDRFSAERPKGSFSTLEIQRTEQGDSAMYLCASSSVDRLRGYTFGSGTRLTVV.